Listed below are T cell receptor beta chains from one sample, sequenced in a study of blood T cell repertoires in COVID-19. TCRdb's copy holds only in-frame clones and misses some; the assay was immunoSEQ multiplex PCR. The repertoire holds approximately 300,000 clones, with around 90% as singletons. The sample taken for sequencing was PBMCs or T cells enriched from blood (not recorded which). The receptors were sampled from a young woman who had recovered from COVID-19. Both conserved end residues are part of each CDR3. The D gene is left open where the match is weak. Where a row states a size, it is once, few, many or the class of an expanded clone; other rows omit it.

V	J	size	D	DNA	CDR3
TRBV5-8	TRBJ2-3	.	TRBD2	TGTGCCAGCAGCCTGGGGACTAGCGGGGGGCCTGATACGCAGTATTTT	CASSLGTSGGPDTQYF
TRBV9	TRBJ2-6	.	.	TGTGCCAGCAGGTACCAAACAGGGTCTGGGGCCAACGTCCTGACTTTC	CASRYQTGSGANVLTF
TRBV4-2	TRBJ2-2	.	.	TGTGCCAGCAGCCAAGATTTGGCAGGAAGCACCGGGGAGCTGTTTTTT	CASSQDLAGSTGELFF
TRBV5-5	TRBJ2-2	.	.	TGTGCCAGCAGCTGGGGACTTAACACCGGGGAGCTGTTTTTT	CASSWGLNTGELFF
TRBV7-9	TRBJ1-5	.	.	TGTGCCAGCAGCCTTCCAGGGTGGAACCAGCCCCAGCATTTT	CASSLPGWNQPQHF
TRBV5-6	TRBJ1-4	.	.	TGTGCCAGCAGCTTGGGGGGCAGGGGCATGGAACTGTTTTTT	CASSLGGRGMELFF
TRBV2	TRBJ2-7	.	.	TGTGCCAGCAGCGGGGCCTACGAGCAGTACTTC	CASSGAYEQYF
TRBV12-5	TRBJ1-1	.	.	TGTGCTAGTGGTTTGGTACTGTCAGGGAGGATTGAAGCTTTCTTT	CASGLVLSGRIEAFF
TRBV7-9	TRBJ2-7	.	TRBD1	TGTGCCAGCAGCGTAGACTCAGGGGGCTACGAGCAGTACTTC	CASSVDSGGYEQYF
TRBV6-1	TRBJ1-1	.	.	TGTGCCAGCAGTGAAGGGAGGGTGAACACTGAAGCTTTCTTT	CASSEGRVNTEAFF
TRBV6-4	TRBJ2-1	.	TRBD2	TGTGCCAGCAGTGAGGGACTAGCGGGAAACAATGAGCAGTTCTTC	CASSEGLAGNNEQFF
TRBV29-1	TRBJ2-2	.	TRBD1	TGCAGCGTTCGGACAGGTGGCCTTCCCGGGGAGCTGTTTTTT	CSVRTGGLPGELFF
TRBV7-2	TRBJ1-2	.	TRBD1	TGTGCCAGCAGCTCCCCGGGACAGGGGCTCTATGGCTACACCTTC	CASSSPGQGLYGYTF
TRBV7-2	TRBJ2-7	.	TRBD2	TGTGCCAGCAGCCGGACTAGCGGGGTCTCCTACGAGCAGTACTTC	CASSRTSGVSYEQYF
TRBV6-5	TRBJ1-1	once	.	TGTGCCAGCAGCCCAGGGAGGATGAACACTGAAGCTTTCTTT	CASSPGRMNTEAFF
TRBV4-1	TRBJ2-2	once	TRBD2	TGCGCCAGCAGCCAGGACCCGGGACTAAGGAGCGGGGAGCTGTTTTTT	CASSQDPGLRSGELFF
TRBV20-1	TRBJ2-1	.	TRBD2	TGCAGTGCTAGTCTTCTTAGCGGGGTGTACAATGAGCAGTTCTTC	CSASLLSGVYNEQFF
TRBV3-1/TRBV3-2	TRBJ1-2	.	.	TGTGCCAGCAGCCAATTCAGGGAGGGCAGGAACTATGGCTACACCTTC	CASSQFREGRNYGYTF
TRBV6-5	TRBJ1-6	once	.	TGTGCCAGCAGCCTGACAGATTCACCCCTCCACTTT	CASSLTDSPLHF
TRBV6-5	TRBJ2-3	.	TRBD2	TGTGCCAGCAGTTACCGAGCGGGGGGGAGCACAGATACGCAGTATTTT	CASSYRAGGSTDTQYF
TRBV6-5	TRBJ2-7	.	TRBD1	TGTGCCAGCAGACTATCGGACAGGGCCTCCCACGAGCAGTACTTC	CASRLSDRASHEQYF
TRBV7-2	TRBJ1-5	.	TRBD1	TGTGCCAGCAGCTTCGGACAGGGAATGGGCAATCAGCCCCAGCATTTT	CASSFGQGMGNQPQHF
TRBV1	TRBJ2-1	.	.	TGCACCAGCAGCCAAGATCGTGGCAGTCCCTACAATGAGCAGTTCTTC	CTSSQDRGSPYNEQFF
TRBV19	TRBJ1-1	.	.	TGTGCCACCCACAGGGAGAGGAACACTGAAGCTTTCTTT	CATHRERNTEAFF
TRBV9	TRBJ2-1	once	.	TGTGCCAGCAGCGTACGGGGGACTTACTTGGGTAAGCAGTTCTTC	CASSVRGTYLGKQFF
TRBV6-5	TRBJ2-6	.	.	TGTGCCAGCACCAGGGTTGGGGCCAACGTCCTGACTTTC	CASTRVGANVLTF
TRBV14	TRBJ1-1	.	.	TGTGCCAGCAAAAGTTCGGGTTCCACTGAAGCTTTCTTT	CASKSSGSTEAFF
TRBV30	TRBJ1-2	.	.	TGTGCCTGGAGTGTAGGCAGGGGTATGACCGGCTACACCTTC	CAWSVGRGMTGYTF
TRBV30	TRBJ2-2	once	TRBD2	TGTGCCTGGGTTGGACTAGTTGGTGGGGAGCTGTTTTTT	CAWVGLVGGELFF
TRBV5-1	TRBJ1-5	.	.	TGCGCCAGCAGCTTGGCAGGGGCGGATAATCAGCCCCAGCATTTT	CASSLAGADNQPQHF
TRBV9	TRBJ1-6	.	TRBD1	TGTGCCAGCAGCCCTCGCCGGGGACAGGGAGAAAATTCACCCCTCCACTTT	CASSPRRGQGENSPLHF
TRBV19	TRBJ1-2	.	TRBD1	TGTGCCAGTAGCAACAGGGGAGGCTCTAGAGAAGCTAACTATGGCTACACCTTC	CASSNRGGSREANYGYTF
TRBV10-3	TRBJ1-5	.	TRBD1	TGTGCCATCAGTGAGCCGGGACAGGTCGGGAGTCAGCCCCAGCATTTT	CAISEPGQVGSQPQHF
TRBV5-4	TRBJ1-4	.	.	TGTGCCAGCAGCTTGGCTTCAGGATCAAATGAAAAACTGTTTTTT	CASSLASGSNEKLFF
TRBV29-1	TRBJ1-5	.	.	TGCAGCGTTGGTAGTAGCAATCAGCCCCAGCATTTT	CSVGSSNQPQHF
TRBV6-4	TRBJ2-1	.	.	TGTGCCAGCAGTCCTAACAGGGAAGGTCTGTTCTTC	CASSPNREGLFF
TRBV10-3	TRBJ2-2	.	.	TGTGCCATTACCGAGGGGGGGACGCCCGGCACCGGGGAGCTGTTTTTT	CAITEGGTPGTGELFF
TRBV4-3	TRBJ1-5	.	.	TGCGCCAGCAGCCTTGAGCGGTTTGGGGATAGCAATCAGCCCCAGCATTTT	CASSLERFGDSNQPQHF
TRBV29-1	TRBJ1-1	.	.	TGCAGCGGCCTACAGGGCGCGCAAGCTTTCTTT	CSGLQGAQAFF
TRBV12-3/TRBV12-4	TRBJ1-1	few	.	TGTGCCAGCAGCTACCTACTTAACACTGAAGCTTTCTTT	CASSYLLNTEAFF
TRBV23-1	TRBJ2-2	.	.	TGCGCCAGCCCTAAGAACACCGGGGAGCTGTTTTTT	CASPKNTGELFF
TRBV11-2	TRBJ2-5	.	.	TGTGCCAGCAGCTTAGGTGGTAGAGGGGGGGAACTGTACCAAGAGACCCAGTACTTC	CASSLGGRGGELYQETQYF
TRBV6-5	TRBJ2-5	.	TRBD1	TGTGCCAGCAGTCTTTGGGACAGGGGTATGGAGACCCAGTACTTC	CASSLWDRGMETQYF
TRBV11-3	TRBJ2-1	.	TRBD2	TGTGCCAGCAGCACTGGACTAGCGGGGGGTTATACCGAGCAGTTCTTC	CASSTGLAGGYTEQFF
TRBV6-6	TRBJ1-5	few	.	TGTGCCAGCAGTCAAAACCACAGGGAAAATCAGCCCCAGCATTTT	CASSQNHRENQPQHF
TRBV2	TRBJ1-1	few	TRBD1	TGTGCCAGCGCCAGGGGGCTGGGCACTGAAGCTTTCTTT	CASARGLGTEAFF
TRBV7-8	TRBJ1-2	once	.	TGTGCCAGCAGCTTAGGTGCCGCGGTCTATGGCTACACCTTC	CASSLGAAVYGYTF
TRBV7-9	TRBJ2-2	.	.	TGTGCCAGCAGCTTAAACAGGGACACCGGGGAGCTGTTTTTT	CASSLNRDTGELFF
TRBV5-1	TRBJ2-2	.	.	TGCGCCAGCAGCCCAACTACCGGCACCGGGGAGCTGTTTTTT	CASSPTTGTGELFF
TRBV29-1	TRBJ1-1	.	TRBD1	TGCAGCGTTGAACTCAGGGGGTCCGGCGGGACTGAAGCTTTCTTT	CSVELRGSGGTEAFF
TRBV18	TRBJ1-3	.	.	TGTGCCAGCTCACCGGTGGAATCCAAGGGGTCTGGAAACACCATATATTTT	CASSPVESKGSGNTIYF
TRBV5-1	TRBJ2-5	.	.	TGCGCCAGCAGCTTGGCCCTGGGACACCTCGAGGGAGAGACCCAGTACTTC	CASSLALGHLEGETQYF
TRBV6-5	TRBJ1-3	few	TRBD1	TGTGCCAGCAGTTACTGGGACAGGGGGCCTGGAAACACCATATATTTT	CASSYWDRGPGNTIYF
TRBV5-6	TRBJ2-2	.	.	TGTGCCAGCAGCTTGGTAGCGGTAGGGGAGCTGTTTTTT	CASSLVAVGELFF
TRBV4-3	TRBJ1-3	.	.	TGCGCCAGCAGCCATGCCTCGGGACACCTCTCTGGAAACACCATATATTTT	CASSHASGHLSGNTIYF
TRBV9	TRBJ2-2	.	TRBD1	TGTGCCAGCAGGACACCACGACAGGGGGCGGACACCGGGGAGCTGTTTTTT	CASRTPRQGADTGELFF
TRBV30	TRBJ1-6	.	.	TGTGCCTGGAGTGTATGGGCCCCCGGCGGGAGTTCACCCCTCCACTTT	CAWSVWAPGGSSPLHF
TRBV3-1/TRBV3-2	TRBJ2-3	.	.	TGTGCCAGCAGCCAAACAGGCAGGGGTGGCACAGATACGCAGTATTTT	CASSQTGRGGTDTQYF